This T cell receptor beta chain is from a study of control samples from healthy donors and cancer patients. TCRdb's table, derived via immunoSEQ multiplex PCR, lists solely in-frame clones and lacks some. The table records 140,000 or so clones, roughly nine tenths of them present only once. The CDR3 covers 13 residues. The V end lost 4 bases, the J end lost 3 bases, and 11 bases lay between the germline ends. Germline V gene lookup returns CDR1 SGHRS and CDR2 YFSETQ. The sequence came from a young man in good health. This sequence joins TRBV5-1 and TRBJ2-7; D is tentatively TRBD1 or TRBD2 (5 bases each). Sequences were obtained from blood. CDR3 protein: CASSEAGSYEQYF. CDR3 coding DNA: TGCGCCAGCAGCGAGGCAGGGAGCTACGAGCAGTACTTC.